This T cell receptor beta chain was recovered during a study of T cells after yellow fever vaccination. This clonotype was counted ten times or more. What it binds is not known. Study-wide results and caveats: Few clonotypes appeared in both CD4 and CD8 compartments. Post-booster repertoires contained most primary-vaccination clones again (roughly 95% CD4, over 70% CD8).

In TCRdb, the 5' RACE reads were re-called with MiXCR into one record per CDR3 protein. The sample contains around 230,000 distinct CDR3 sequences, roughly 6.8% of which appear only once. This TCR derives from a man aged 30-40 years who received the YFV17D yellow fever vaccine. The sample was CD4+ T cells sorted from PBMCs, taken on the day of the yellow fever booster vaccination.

The CDR3 DNA follows: TGTGCCAGCAGTTCGGGACAGGGTTTTGAGACCCAGTACTTC. Translating gives CASSSGQGFETQYF. The chain joins TRBV28 to TRBJ2-5; 9 nucleotides align to TRBD1. The CDR3 has 14 residues. Trimming removed 4 bases from V and 5 bases from J; junction bases left unmatched: 5. In germline, CDR1 is MDHEN, CDR2 SYDVKM.